One TCR beta chain is described in this entry. The antigen remains undetermined. TCRdb's copy holds only in-frame clones and misses some; the assay was immunoSEQ multiplex PCR. This table has some 70,000 clones, roughly nine tenths appearing once. The data stem from a study of resident and recirculating memory T cells in vitiligo. Findings and limits, study-wide: Clonality differed among vitiligo lesions, with no unique dominant clone.

Deletions cut 6 bases from V and 0 bases from J, with 9 bases between. This CDR3 is 13 amino acids long. The V gene's germline CDR1 is MNHNY and CDR2 SVGAGI (reference sequence). The receptor was isolated from a male donor with vitiligo. Source material: blood. The chain couples TRBV6-6 to TRBJ2-7; D gene uncertain. CDR3: CASRVTSSYEQYF. CDR3 DNA: TGTGCCAGCAGAGTCACGAGCTCCTACGAGCAGTACTTC.